This is a list of T cell receptor beta chains from one sample in a study of shared clonotypes between healthy human individuals. Here immunoSEQ multiplex PCR was the method, and the copy in TCRdb shows in-frame clones only, minus some. The sample includes more than 2,000,000 clones, approximately 93% of them seen just once. The sequenced material came from naive CD4+ T cells from PBMCs. The receptors come from a man between 18 and 29 years old in good health. Some clones in this sample may be carry-over from other donors' samples. CDR3s include the opening cysteine and the closing phenylalanine or tryptophan. The D gene is left open where the match is weak. A clone size is listed for some rows: how often the clone was seen (once, few, many), or a class if it is expanded.

J	size	D	V	CDR3	DNA
TRBJ2-3	-	-	TRBV4-3	CASSQDRQGMVRDTQYF	TGCGCCAGCAGCCAAGATCGGCAGGGTATGGTACGAGATACGCAGTATTTT
TRBJ2-2	once	TRBD1	TRBV6-5	CASSYWGQPNTGELFF	TGTGCCAGCAGTTACTGGGGACAGCCGAACACCGGGGAGCTGTTTTTT
TRBJ2-7	-	TRBD2	TRBV28	CASRSSGRSYEQYF	TGTGCCAGCAGGTCTAGCGGGCGGTCCTACGAGCAGTACTTC
TRBJ1-1	-	-	TRBV11-2	CASSLAGRAAFF	TGTGCCAGCAGCTTAGCGGGCAGGGCGGCTTTCTTT
TRBJ2-1	-	-	TRBV6-5	CASRGGPGSYNEQFF	TGTGCCAGCAGGGGGGGGCCCGGGTCCTACAATGAGCAGTTCTTC
TRBJ2-3	-	TRBD2	TRBV5-1	CASRPISGLSTDTQYF	TGCGCCAGCAGGCCGATTAGCGGGCTTAGCACAGATACGCAGTATTTT
TRBJ1-4	-	TRBD1	TRBV5-1	CASSQDRVNEKLFF	TGCGCCAGCAGCCAGGACAGGGTAAATGAAAAACTGTTTTTT
TRBJ2-7	-	TRBD2	TRBV10-2	CASSALAGVLTTYYEQYF	TGCGCCAGCAGTGCTCTAGCGGGAGTATTAACCACTTACTACGAGCAGTACTTC
TRBJ2-7	-	-	TRBV25-1	CASKGRDVGSYEQYF	TGTGCCAGCAAAGGCCGGGACGTAGGCTCCTACGAGCAGTACTTC
TRBJ1-5	-	TRBD1	TRBV6-1	CASNMNRGLNQPQHF	TGTGCCAGCAACATGAACAGGGGGCTTAATCAGCCCCAGCATTTT
TRBJ2-1	-	-	TRBV7-2	CASSSGLVGEQFF	TGTGCCAGCAGCTCGGGACTCGTGGGGGAGCAGTTCTTC
TRBJ2-5	-	TRBD2	TRBV7-9	CASSRSGSRETQYF	TGTGCCAGCAGCCGTAGCGGGAGTAGAGAGACCCAGTACTTC
TRBJ2-3	-	TRBD2	TRBV4-1	CASSNGAGVETQYF	TGCGCCAGCAGCAACGGTGCGGGGGTAGAGACGCAGTATTTT
TRBJ1-4	-	TRBD1	TRBV5-1	CASSFGQGYEKLFF	TGCGCCAGCAGCTTTGGACAGGGTTATGAAAAACTGTTTTTT
TRBJ2-3	once	-	TRBV15	CATSRGSGSSTDTQYF	TGTGCCACCAGCAGAGGGTCCGGATCTAGCACAGATACGCAGTATTTT
TRBJ2-3	-	-	TRBV18	CASSPPSYSTDTQYF	TGTGCCAGCTCACCACCTTCTTACAGCACAGATACGCAGTATTTT
TRBJ1-5	-	-	TRBV5-8	CASSLESRQPQHF	TGTGCCAGCAGCTTGGAGTCCCGGCAGCCCCAGCATTTT